This entry lists 3 T cell receptor beta chains sequenced from one sample in a study of T and B cells in COVID-19 patients. BIOMED2 TRB-A/B primer pools were used in multiplex TRB PCR. TCRdb processed the multiplex PCR reads anew with MiXCR; each CDR3 protein has one entry. The sample includes approximately 7,200 distinct CDR3 sequences, more than 25% of them seen just once. Blood genomic DNA input for TRB amplification was 250-500 ng. The sequenced sample was blood. The receptors derive from a human donor who had recovered from COVID-19.

The genes are TRBV5-4 and TRBJ2-5; perhaps TRBD1 as D (5 bases). Germline loops: CDR1 SGHNT, CDR2 YYREEE (reference sequence). The CDR3 runs to 14 residues. Deletions cut 3 bases from V and 0 bases from J, with 9 bases between. CDR3 coding DNA: TGTGCCAGCAGCTCCCGGACAAACCAAGAGACCCAGTACTTC. Translated: CASSSRTNQETQYF.

Only a few counts were recorded for this clonotype. The chain has TRBV14 and TRBJ2-5, with TRBD1 matching over 7 bases. Germline V gene data show CDR1 as SGHDN and CDR2 as FVKESK. This CDR3 has 15 amino acids. V lost 1 base to trimming and J lost 5 bases; unmatched junction nucleotides: 7. The CDR3, as DNA: TGTGCCAGCAGCCAAGGTGACAGGGACGGCGAGACCCAGTACTTC. This encodes CASSQGDRDGETQYF.

This clonotype was counted a few times. V and J are TRBV19 and TRBJ1-2, with D tentatively TRBD1 (6 bases). V gave up 3 bases and J gave up 0 bases, with 14 bases separating them. CDR1 LNHDA and CDR2 SQIVND come from the germline V gene (reference sequence). There are 16 residues in the CDR3. Written as DNA, the CDR3 is TGTGCCAGTAGTATGGGACAATCGGGAACTAACTATGGCTACACCTTC. Its protein is CASSMGQSGTNYGYTF.